This TCR beta chain stems from a study of blood T cell repertoires in COVID-19. CDR1 and CDR2 (germline): SGHVS, FNYEAQ. V was cut by 0 bases and J by 4 bases, with 9 bases left in between. This CDR3 contains 14 residues. Method: immunoSEQ multiplex PCR; TCRdb's copy keeps in-frame clones and lacks some. The sample lists 250,000 to 350,000 clones, 80% to 90% occurring once. Enrolled through a virtual design, the participants were between about 18 and 100 years of age and came from some 26 US areas. What was sequenced was PBMCs or T cells enriched from blood (not recorded which). The chain has TRBV7-6 and TRBJ1-1; D unresolved. The receptor's source is a woman in her 30s who had recovered from COVID-19. CDR3 sequence reads: CASSLAAGVTEAFF. The DNA of the CDR3 is TGTGCCAGCAGCTTAGCGGCGGGAGTCACTGAAGCTTTCTTT.